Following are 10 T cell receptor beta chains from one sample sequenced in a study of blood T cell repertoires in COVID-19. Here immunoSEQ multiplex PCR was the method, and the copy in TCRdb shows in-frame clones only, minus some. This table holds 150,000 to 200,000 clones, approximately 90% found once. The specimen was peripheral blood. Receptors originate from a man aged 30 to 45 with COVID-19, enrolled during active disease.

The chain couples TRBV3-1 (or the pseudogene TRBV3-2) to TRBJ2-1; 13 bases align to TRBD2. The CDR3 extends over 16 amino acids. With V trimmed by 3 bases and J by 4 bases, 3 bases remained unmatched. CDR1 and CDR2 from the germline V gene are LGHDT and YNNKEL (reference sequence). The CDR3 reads CASSQRLAGGYNEQFF. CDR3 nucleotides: TGTGCCAGCAGCCAGAGACTAGCGGGGGGATACAATGAGCAGTTCTTC.

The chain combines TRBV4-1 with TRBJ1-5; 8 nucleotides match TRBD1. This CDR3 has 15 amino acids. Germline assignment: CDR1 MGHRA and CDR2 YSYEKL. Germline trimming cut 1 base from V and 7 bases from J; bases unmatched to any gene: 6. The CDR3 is CASSQGGQGVQPQHF. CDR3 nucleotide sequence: TGCGCCAGCAGCCAAGGCGGACAGGGCGTACAGCCCCAGCATTTT.

The CDR3 region has the DNA TGTGCCTGGAGTGTGGGGCAGACTAATCAGCCCCAGCATTTT. Its translation is CAWSVGQTNQPQHF. V is TRBV30 and J is TRBJ1-5; possibly TRBD1 for D (5 bases). The CDR3 extends over 14 amino acids. The germline V and J ends were trimmed by 0 bases and 4 bases, with 10 bases remaining between them. Germline values: CDR1 GTSNPN, CDR2 SVGIG (reference sequence).

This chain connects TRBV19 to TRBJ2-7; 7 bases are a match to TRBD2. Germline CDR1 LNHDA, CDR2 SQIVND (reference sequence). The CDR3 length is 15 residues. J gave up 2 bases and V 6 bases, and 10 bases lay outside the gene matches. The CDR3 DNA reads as TGTGCCAGTAGCAACCTTGGCGGGAGCGCCTACGAGCAGTACTTC. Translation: CASSNLGGSAYEQYF.

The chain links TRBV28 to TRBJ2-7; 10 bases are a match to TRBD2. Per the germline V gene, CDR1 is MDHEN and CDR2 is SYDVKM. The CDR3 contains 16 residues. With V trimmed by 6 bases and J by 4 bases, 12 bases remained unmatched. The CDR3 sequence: CASSPGRGLAVYEQYF. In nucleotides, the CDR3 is TGTGCCAGCAGCCCCGGCCGAGGACTAGCGGTGTACGAGCAGTACTTC.

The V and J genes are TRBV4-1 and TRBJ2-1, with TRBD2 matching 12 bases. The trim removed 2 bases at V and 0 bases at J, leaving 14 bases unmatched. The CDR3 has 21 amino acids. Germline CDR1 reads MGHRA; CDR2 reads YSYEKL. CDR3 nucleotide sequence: TGCGCCAGCAGCCAACAAAGGGGGACTAGCGGGTCTGTTAGCTCCTACAATGAGCAGTTCTTC. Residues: CASSQQRGTSGSVSSYNEQFF.

CDR3 region: CASSLGRGKNTEAFF. The CDR3 coding sequence is TGTGCCAGCAGCTTAGGTAGGGGGAAGAACACTGAAGCTTTCTTT. The rearrangement uses TRBV7-2 and TRBJ1-1; TRBD1 might be the D (6 bases). Germline values: CDR1 SGHTA, CDR2 FQGNSA. The V gene lost 1 base and the J gene lost 1 base, with 10 bases spanning the gap. This CDR3 is built from 15 residues.

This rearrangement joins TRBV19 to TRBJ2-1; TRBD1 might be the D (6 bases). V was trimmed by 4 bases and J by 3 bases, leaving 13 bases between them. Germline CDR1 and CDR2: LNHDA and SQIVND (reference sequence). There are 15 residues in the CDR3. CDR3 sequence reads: CASSRWGLNYNEQFF. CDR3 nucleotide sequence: TGTGCCAGTAGTAGGTGGGGGCTGAACTACAATGAGCAGTTCTTC.

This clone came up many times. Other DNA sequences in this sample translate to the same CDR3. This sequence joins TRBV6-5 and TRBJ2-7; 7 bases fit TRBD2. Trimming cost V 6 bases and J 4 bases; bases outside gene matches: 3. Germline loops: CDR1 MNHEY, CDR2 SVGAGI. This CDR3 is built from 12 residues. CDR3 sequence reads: CASSPGGYEQYF. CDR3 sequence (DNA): TGTGCCAGCAGCCCCGGGGGGTACGAGCAGTACTTC.

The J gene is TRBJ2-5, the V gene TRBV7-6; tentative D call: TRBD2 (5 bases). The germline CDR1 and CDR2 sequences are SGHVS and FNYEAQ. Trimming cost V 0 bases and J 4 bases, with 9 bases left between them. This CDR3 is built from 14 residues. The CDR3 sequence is CASSLASGLETQYF. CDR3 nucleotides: TGTGCCAGCAGCTTAGCGTCCGGACTAGAGACCCAGTACTTC.